Listed here is a single T cell receptor (beta chain). Using immunoSEQ multiplex PCR, the repertoire was profiled, and TCRdb retains in-frame clones only, with some absent. Here the sample spans more than 300,000 clones, 95% being singletons. The data originate from a study of shared T cell receptors in the human thymus. The sequencing input was thymocytes. The sequence was obtained from a human donor.

The CDR3 DNA sequence: TGCAGTGCTACCCAAGATACGCAGTATTTT. Translating it yields CSATQDTQYF. This sequence joins TRBV20-1 and TRBJ2-3; no clear D gene. Trimming cost V 4 bases and J 5 bases, with 4 bases left between them. This CDR3 region has 10 residues. In germline, CDR1 is DFQATT, CDR2 SNEGSKA (reference sequence).